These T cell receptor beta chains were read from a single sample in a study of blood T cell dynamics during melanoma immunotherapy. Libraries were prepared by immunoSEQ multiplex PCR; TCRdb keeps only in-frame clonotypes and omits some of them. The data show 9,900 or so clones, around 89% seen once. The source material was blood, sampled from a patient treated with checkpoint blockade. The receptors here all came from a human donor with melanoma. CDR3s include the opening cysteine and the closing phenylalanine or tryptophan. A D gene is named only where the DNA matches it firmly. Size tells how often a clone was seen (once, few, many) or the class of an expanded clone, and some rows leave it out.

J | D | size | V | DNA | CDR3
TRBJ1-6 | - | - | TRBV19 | TGTGCCAGTAGTAGGGGGGACGGGGAAAATTCACCCCTCCACTTT | CASSRGDGENSPLHF
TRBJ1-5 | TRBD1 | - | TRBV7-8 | TGTGCCAGCAGCTCAGGGGGAAGTTTTCAGCCCCAGCATTTT | CASSSGGSFQPQHF
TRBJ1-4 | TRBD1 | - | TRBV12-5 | TGTGCTAGCCCTTTTTACGGGGGGACAGGGAAGGCGACTAATGAAAAACTGTTTTTT | CASPFYGGTGKATNEKLFF
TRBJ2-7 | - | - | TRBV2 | TGTGCCAGCAGTGAATATGGGGGGGGGCACCCCTACGAGCAGTACTTC | CASSEYGGGHPYEQYF
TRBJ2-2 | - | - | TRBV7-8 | TGTGCCAGCAGCTTTGGAGTCACCGGGGAGCTGTTTTTT | CASSFGVTGELFF
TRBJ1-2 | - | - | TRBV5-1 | TGCGCCAGCAGCCCCGGACGTCCCTATGGCTACACCTTC | CASSPGRPYGYTF
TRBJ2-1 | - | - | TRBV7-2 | TGTGCCAGCGGGACCTACAATGAGCAGTTCTTC | CASGTYNEQFF
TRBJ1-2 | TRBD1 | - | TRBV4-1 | TGCGCCAGCAGCGAAATGAGGACAGGGTTTAACTATGGCTACACCTTC | CASSEMRTGFNYGYTF
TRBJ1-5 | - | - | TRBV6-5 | TGTGCCAGCACTTGGTCGCCCGATCAGCCCCAGCATTTT | CASTWSPDQPQHF
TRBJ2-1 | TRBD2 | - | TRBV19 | TGTGCCAGTAGTCGGACTAGCGGATACAATGAGCAGTTCTTC | CASSRTSGYNEQFF
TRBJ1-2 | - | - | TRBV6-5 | TGTGCCAGCAGTTATAGCGGCACGATCAACTATGGCTACACCTTC | CASSYSGTINYGYTF
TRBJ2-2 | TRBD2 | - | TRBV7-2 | TGTGCCAGCAGCTTAGTGACTAGCGGCGCGAACACCGGGGAGCTGTTTTTT | CASSLVTSGANTGELFF
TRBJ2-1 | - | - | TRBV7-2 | TGTGCCAGCACCCCCCCCGGGGGGCAATACAATGAGCAGTTCTTC | CASTPPGGQYNEQFF
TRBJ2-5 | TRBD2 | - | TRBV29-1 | TGCAGCGGCCGCAGGGCGGGAGGGCCAGAGACCCAGTACTTC | CSGRRAGGPETQYF
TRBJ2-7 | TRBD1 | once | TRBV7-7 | TGTGCCAGCAGCCCCGGGACAGCTCCCTACGAGCAGTACTTC | CASSPGTAPYEQYF
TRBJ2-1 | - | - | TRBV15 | TGTGCCACCAGCAGAGGCCCCAGGATTGTGGGGTCCCTGGGTAATGAGCAGTTCTTC | CATSRGPRIVGSLGNEQFF
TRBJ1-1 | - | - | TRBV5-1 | TGCGCCAGCAGCGAGCCCGGGGGCCAAGCTTTCTTT | CASSEPGGQAFF
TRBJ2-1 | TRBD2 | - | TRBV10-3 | TGTGCCATCAGCCTGACTAGCGGGATCTACAATGAGCAGTTCTTC | CAISLTSGIYNEQFF
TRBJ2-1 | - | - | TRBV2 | TGTGCCAGCAGTGAAAGGGGGGATGAGCAGTTCTTC | CASSERGDEQFF
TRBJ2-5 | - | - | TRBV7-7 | TGTGCCAGCAGCGTGGACATCCAAGAGACCCAGTACTTC | CASSVDIQETQYF
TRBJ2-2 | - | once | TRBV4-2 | TGTGCCAGCAGCCAAGACCCCCTCCTTGGGGCCCTTAACACCGGGGAGCTGTTTTTT | CASSQDPLLGALNTGELFF
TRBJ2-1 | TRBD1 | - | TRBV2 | TGTGCCAGCAGTGAAGGGACAGGGGCTTCTGAGCAGTTCTTC | CASSEGTGASEQFF
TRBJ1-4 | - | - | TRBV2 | TGTGCCAGCAGAGGGAATGGAGGGTATGCTGAAAAACTGTTTTTT | CASRGNGGYAEKLFF
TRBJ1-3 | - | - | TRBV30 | TGTGCCTGGAGTGACGGTTGGACACCTGGAAACACCATATATTTT | CAWSDGWTPGNTIYF
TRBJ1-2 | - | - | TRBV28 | TGTGCCAGCAGTTCTCCGGGACCTATGTGGGGTTATGGCTACACCTTC | CASSSPGPMWGYGYTF
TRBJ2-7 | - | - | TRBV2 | TGTGCCAGCATCCGGGAAGGCCACGAGCAGTACTTC | CASIREGHEQYF
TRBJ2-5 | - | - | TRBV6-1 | TGTGCCAGCAGTTTTTCACAGGGTATGGGAGAGACCCAGTACTTC | CASSFSQGMGETQYF
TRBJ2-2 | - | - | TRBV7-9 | TGTGCCAGCAGCTGGCGACGGGTGGACTCCGGGGAGCTGTTTTTT | CASSWRRVDSGELFF